The source of this T cell receptor beta chain is a study of immune cell composition in non-small cell lung cancer (TCRdb year 2017). For context, the study as a whole: Histologic subtype was assigned using H&E plus p63, CK5, Napsin A and TTF-1 immunohistochemistry, mainly lung adenocarcinoma or squamous cell carcinoma. In supplementary cohort #1, which comprised around 10 lung adenocarcinoma cases, paired tumour/lung TCR-beta sequencing was performed and TIL populations were generated so that tumour reactivity could be assessed. A handful of tumour specimens with TCR-beta data were of rare histological subtypes and were excluded from the subtype comparisons. TCR-beta sequencing (Adaptive Biotechnologies) was performed on roughly 34 paired NSCLC tumour and non-adjacent lung specimens plus 26 tumour-only specimens.

Frozen aliquots of unsorted single-cell suspensions were used for genomic DNA extraction with the QIAamp DNA kit. Surgically resected non-small cell lung cancer tissue was used for the tumour samples. Tissues arrived within 2 hours of resection and were immediately processed into single-cell suspensions. Tissue was mechanically dissociated and enzymatically digested with DNase I, collagenase I and hyaluronidase for 25 to 35 minutes at 37 °C, then filtered and RBC-lysed. For this clone: Its antigen remains undetermined. No per-base quality is available; no much larger clone lies one base away.

From its cysteine to its phenylalanine, the CDR3 spans 10 amino acids. The kept DNA is CDR3 alone, 30 bases in frame from the first base. CDR1 MDHEN and CDR2 SYDVKM are derived from the germline V gene. V is pared back by 7 bases and J by 3 bases, with 3 bases lying between the germline termini. TCR-beta CDR3 regions were amplified from genomic DNA by a two-step multiplex PCR, with the second step adding Illumina-compatible adaptors. TCR-beta immunosequencing was carried out on an Illumina platform through the commercial immunoSEQ service. The original methods were these. Repertoires were described by productive clonality and by Top 10 Clones, which is the percentage of T-cell templates coming from the ten most frequent sequences. Values for productive clonality spanned 0 to 1, where a value of 1 indicated a monoclonal population. Tumour-associated clones, identified using log10 scatter plots, were defined as sequences that made up at least 0.1% of tumour T-cell templates and were not found in the matched non-adjacent lung. Student's t-tests were used for two-group comparisons, ANOVA for comparisons across stages, and linear regression for relationships, with analyses done in GraphPad Prism7 and R. This is the immuneACCESS table as TCRdb keeps it, with only in-frame sequences that have V and J called. A part of the clones is gone; compared with another copy, unresolved V genes explain less than half, and the rest is unexplained. From that table come the V and J calls and clone size; the DNA was used to work out D and trimming. Across this sample there are around 2,100 clones, with roughly 82% seen only once. The biggest ten clones account for 12% to 15% of the sample.

Here is what the overall study found, with its caveats: The reactivity cohort was only roughly 9 cases, and tumour-reactive clones were not shown to share sequences with the dominant in vivo tumour-associated clones. Smoking pack-years did not significantly correlate with tumour TCR-beta clonality. In fewer than twelve adenocarcinoma cases, a strong correlation was found between maximal tumour-associated clone frequency and TIL tumour reactivity, whereas no such correlation was found between overall clonality and TIL tumour reactivity. Top 10 clone scores and productive clonality were significantly higher in lung squamous cell carcinoma than in lung adenocarcinoma tumours. Tumour-associated clones >0.5% occurred in nearly half of NSCLC cases: about 33% of adenocarcinomas versus roughly three quarters of squamous carcinomas.

Sample: lung tumor tissue. The receptor was derived from a human donor with non-small cell lung cancer. Recombination linked TRBV28 to TRBJ1-2; no D segment can be confidently identified. The CDR3 in this case is CASKHYGYTF. The base sequence is TGTGCCAGCAAGCACTATGGCTACACCTTC.